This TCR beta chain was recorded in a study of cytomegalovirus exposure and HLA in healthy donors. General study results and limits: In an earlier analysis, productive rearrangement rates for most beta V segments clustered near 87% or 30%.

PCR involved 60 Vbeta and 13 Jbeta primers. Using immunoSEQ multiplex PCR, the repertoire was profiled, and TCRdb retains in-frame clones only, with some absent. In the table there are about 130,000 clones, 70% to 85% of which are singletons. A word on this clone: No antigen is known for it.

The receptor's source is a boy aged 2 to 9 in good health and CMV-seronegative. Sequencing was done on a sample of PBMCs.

The CDR3 region is CASSYITSGTYNEQFF. The CDR3 DNA is TGTGCCAGCAGCTATATTACTAGCGGAACTTACAATGAGCAGTTCTTC. The chain employs TRBV5-6 and TRBJ2-1; the match to TRBD2 covers 8 bases. Looked up from germline, CDR1 is SGHDT and CDR2 is YYEEEE. V was pared by 3 bases and J by 4 bases, with 9 bases of the junction left unmatched. The CDR3 has 16 amino acids.